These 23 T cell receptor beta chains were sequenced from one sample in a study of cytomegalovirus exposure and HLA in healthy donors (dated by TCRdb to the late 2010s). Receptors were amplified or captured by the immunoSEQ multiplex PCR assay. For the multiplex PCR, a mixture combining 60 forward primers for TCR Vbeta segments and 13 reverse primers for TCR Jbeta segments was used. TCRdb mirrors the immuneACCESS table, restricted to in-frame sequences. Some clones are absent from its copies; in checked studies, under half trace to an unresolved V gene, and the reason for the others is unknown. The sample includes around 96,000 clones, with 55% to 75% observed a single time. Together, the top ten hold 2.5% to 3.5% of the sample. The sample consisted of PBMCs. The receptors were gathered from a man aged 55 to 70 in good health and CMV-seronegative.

CDR3 sequence: CASSYSSLAGVHEQYF. CDR3 in DNA: TGTGCCAGCAGTTACTCGTCTTTAGCGGGCGTCCACGAGCAGTACTTC. V and J are TRBV6-5 and TRBJ2-7; 7 nucleotides agree with TRBD2. CDR3 length equals 16 residues. The V gene's germline CDR1 is MNHEY and CDR2 SVGAGI. With V trimmed by 0 bases and J by 5 bases, 10 bases remained unmatched.

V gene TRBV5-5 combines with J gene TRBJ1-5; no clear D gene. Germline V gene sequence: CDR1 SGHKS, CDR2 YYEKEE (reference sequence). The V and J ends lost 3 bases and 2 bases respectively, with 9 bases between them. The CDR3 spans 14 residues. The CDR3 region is CASSSSLRNQPQHF. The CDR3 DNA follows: TGTGCCAGCAGCTCCAGTCTCCGCAATCAGCCCCAGCATTTT.

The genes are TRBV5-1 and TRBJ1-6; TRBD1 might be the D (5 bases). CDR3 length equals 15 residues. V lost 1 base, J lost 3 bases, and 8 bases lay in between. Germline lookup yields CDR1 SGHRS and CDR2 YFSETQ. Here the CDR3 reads CASSLRGDYNSPLHF. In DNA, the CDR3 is TGCGCCAGCAGCTTGCGGGGGGACTATAATTCACCCCTCCACTTT.

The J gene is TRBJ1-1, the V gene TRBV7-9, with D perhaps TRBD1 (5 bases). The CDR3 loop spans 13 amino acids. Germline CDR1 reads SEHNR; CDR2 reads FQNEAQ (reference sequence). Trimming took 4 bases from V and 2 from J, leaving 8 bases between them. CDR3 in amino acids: CASSSRDNTEAFF. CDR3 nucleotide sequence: TGTGCCAGCAGCTCGCGGGACAACACTGAAGCTTTCTTT.

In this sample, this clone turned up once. CDR3 sequence: CASSAGQGGPLNSPLHF. In nucleotides, the CDR3 is TGTGCCAGCAGTGCGGGGCAGGGAGGACCCCTAAATTCACCCCTCCACTTT. V gene TRBV6-1 combines with J gene TRBJ1-6, with a tentative D call TRBD1 (5 bases). CDR1 and CDR2 from the germline V gene are MNHNS and SASEGT. The CDR3 has 17 residues. V lost 4 bases, J lost 7 bases, and 20 bases lay in between.

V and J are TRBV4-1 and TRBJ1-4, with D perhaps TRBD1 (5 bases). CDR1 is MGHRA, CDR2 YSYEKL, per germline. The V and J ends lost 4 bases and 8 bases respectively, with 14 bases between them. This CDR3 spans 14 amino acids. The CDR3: CASSRVDRYEKLFF. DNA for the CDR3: TGCGCCAGCAGCCGAGTCGACAGATACGAAAAACTGTTTTTT.

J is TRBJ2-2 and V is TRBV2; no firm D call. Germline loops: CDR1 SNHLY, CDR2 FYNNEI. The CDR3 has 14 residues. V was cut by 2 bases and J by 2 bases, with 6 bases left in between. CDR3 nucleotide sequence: TGTGCCAGCAGTGAATTTCTAAACACCGGGGAGCTGTTTTTT. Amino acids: CASSEFLNTGELFF.

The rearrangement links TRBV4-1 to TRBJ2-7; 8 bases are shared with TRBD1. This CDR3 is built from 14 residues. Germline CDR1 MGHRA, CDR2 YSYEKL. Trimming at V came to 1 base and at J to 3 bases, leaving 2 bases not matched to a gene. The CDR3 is CASSQGQGFYEQYF. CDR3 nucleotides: TGCGCCAGCAGCCAAGGACAGGGGTTCTACGAGCAGTACTTC.

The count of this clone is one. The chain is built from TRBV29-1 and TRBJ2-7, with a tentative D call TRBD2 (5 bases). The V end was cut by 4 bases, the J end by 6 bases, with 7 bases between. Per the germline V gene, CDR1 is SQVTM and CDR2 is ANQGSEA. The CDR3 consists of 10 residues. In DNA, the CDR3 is TGCAGCGTTGGGACTTCCGAGCAGTACTTC. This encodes CSVGTSEQYF.

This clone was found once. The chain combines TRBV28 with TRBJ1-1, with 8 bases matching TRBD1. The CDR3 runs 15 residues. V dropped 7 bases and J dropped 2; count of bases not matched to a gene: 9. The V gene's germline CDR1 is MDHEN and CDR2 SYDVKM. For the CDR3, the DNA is TGTGCCAGCACCCCTCCAGGGGGCCCAAACACTGAAGCTTTCTTT. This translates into CASTPPGGPNTEAFF. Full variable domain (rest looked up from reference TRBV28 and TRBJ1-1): DVKVTQSSRYLVKRTGEKVFLECVQDMDHENMFWYRQDPGLGLRLIYFSYDVKMKEKGDIPEGYSVSREKKERFSLILESASTNQTSMYLCASTPPGGPNTEAFFGQGTRLTVV.

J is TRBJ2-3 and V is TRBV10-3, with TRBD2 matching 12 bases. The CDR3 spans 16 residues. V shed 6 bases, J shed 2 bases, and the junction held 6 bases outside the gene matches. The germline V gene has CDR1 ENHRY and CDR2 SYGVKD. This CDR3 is CAISIGLAGNTDTQYF. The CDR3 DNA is TGTGCCATCAGCATCGGACTAGCGGGAAACACAGATACGCAGTATTTT.

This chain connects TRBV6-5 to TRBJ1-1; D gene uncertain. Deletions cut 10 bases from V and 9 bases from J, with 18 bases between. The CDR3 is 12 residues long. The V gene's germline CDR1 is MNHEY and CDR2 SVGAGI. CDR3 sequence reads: CATAGEGRKAFF. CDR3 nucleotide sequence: TGTGCCACTGCCGGGGAGGGAAGGAAAGCTTTCTTT.

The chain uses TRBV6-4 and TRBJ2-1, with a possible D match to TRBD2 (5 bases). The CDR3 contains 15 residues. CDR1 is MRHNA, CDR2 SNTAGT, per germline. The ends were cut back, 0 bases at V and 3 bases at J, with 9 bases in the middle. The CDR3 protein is CASSDSEDGYNEQFF. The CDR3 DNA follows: TGTGCCAGCAGTGACTCGGAGGACGGCTACAATGAGCAGTTCTTC.

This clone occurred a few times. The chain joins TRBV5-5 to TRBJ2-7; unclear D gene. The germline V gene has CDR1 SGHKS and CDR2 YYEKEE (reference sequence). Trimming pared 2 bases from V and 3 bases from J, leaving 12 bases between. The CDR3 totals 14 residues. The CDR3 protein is CASSFLPGNYEQYF. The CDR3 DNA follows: TGTGCCAGCAGCTTTCTTCCGGGTAACTACGAGCAGTACTTC.

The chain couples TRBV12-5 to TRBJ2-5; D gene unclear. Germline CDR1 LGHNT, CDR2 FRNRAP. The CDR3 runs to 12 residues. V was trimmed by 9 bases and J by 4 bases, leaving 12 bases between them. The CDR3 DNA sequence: TGTGCTAGCGAGGATATGGCAGAGACCCAGTACTTC. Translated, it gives CASEDMAETQYF.

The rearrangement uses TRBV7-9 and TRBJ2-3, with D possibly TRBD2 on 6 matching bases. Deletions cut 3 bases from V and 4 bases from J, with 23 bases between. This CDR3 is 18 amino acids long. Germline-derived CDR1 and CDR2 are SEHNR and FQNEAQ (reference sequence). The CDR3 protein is CASSFSSGSRRGPDTQYF. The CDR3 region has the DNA TGTGCCAGCAGCTTCTCCAGCGGATCTCGGAGGGGACCAGATACGCAGTATTTT.

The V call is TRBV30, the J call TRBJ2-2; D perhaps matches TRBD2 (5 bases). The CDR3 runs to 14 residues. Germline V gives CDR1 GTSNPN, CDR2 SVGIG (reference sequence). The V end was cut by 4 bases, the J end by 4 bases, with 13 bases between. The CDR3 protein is CAWNHGMGTGELFF. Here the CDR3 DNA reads TGTGCCTGGAACCACGGGATGGGCACCGGGGAGCTGTTTTTT.

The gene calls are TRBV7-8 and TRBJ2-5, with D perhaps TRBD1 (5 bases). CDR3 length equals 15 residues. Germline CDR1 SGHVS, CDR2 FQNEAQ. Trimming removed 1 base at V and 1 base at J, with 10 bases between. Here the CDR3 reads CASSLVRGSQETQYF. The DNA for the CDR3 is TGTGCCAGCAGCTTAGTAAGGGGCAGCCAAGAGACCCAGTACTTC.

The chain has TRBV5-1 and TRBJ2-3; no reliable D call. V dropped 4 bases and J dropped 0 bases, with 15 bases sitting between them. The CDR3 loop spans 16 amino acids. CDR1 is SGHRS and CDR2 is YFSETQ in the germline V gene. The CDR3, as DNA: TGCGCCAGCAGCGCTGCCCTAGGCCTTAGCACAGATACGCAGTATTTT. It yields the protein CASSAALGLSTDTQYF.

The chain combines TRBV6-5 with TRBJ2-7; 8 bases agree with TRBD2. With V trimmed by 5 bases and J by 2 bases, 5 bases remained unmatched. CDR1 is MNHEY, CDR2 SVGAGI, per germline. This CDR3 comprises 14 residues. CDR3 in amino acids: CASSETSGPYEQYF. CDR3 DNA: TGTGCCAGCAGTGAAACTAGCGGCCCCTACGAGCAGTACTTC.

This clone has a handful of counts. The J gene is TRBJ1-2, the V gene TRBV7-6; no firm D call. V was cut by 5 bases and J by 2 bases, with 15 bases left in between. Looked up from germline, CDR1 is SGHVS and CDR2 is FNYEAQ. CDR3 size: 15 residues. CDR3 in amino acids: CASSPDPVGNYGYTF. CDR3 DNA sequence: TGTGCCAGCAGCCCCGATCCGGTCGGGAACTATGGCTACACCTTC.

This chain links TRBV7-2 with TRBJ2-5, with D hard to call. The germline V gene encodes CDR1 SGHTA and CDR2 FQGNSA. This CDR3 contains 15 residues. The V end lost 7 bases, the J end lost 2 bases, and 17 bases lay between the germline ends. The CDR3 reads CASTTLGGTQETQYF. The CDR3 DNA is TGTGCCAGCACCACCCTCGGCGGCACGCAAGAGACCCAGTACTTC.

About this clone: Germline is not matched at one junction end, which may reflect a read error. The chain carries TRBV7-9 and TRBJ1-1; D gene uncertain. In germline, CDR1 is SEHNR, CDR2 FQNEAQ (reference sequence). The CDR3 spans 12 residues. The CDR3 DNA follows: TGTTCCAGCAGCTTAGACACCTCATCAGCTTTCTTT. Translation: CSSSLDTSSAFF.